This T cell receptor (beta chain) was sequenced for a study of CD8 T cells in ankylosing spondylitis. The ends were cut back, 4 bases at V and 5 bases at J, with 14 bases in the middle. Germline V gene lookup returns CDR1 KGHSH and CDR2 LQKENI. The CDR3 spans 14 residues. TCRdb used MiXCR to reprocess the 5' RACE reads, holding one entry per CDR3 protein. In the table there are more than 95,000 distinct CDR3 sequences, 7.5% to 9% of which are singletons. Overall study findings and caveats: Before this, some motif variants had been reported in reactive arthritis synovial fluid and blood. Ankylosing spondylitis blood appeared to be characterized by a TCR beta motif of under ten highly homologous variants. Disease-associated clonotypes exhibited CD8+ identity and were relatively infrequent in peripheral blood.

This clonotype was found many times. Its target is not known. Sequencing was carried out using blood, either unsorted or a sorted T cell fraction (not recorded which). This clonotype was obtained from a male donor with ankylosing spondylitis or in good health (not recorded which). This chain uses TRBV18 with TRBJ2-5; no clear D. The CDR3, as DNA: TGTGCCAGCTCACTTGACTCACGCCCGGAGACCCAGTACTTC. Translation: CASSLDSRPETQYF.